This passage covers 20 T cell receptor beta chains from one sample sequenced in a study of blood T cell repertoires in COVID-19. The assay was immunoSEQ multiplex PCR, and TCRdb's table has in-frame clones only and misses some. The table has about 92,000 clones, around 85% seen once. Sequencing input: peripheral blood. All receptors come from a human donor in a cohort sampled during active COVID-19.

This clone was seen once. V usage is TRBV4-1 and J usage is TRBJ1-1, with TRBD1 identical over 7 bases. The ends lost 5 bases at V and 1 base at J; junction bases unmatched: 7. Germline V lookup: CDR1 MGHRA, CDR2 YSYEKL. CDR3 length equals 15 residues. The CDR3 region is CASSAKSGGNTEAFF. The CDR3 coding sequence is TGCGCCAGCAGCGCGAAGTCAGGGGGGAACACTGAAGCTTTCTTT.

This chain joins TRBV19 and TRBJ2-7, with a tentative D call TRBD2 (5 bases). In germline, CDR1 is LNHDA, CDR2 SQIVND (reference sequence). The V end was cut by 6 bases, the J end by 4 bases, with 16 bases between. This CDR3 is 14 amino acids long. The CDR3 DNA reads TGTGCCAGTAGCACAAATACTAGTCCGTACGAGCAGTACTTC. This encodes CASSTNTSPYEQYF.

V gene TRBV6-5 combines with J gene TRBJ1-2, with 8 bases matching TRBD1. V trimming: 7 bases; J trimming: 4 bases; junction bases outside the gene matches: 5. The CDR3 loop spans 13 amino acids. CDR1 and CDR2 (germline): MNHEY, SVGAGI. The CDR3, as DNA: TGTGCCAGCAACCGAGGACAGGGCTATGGCTACACCTTC. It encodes CASNRGQGYGYTF.

The CDR3 nucleotides read TGTGCCAGCAGGCCACAGGGGGTCATATGGGAGACCCAGTACTTC. Its protein product is CASRPQGVIWETQYF. The rearrangement joins TRBV28 to TRBJ2-5; 8 bases map to TRBD1. The CDR3 has 15 amino acids. With 6 bases clipped from V and 5 bases from J, the junction kept 11 bases outside the gene matches. The V gene's germline CDR1 is MDHEN and CDR2 SYDVKM.

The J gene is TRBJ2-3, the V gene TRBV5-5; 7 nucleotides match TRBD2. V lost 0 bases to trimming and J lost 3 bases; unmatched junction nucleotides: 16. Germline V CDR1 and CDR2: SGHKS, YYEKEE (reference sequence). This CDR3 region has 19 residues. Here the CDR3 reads CASSLAGISGSPFTDTQYF. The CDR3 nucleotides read TGTGCCAGCAGCTTGGCAGGGATTAGCGGGTCCCCGTTTACAGATACGCAGTATTTT.

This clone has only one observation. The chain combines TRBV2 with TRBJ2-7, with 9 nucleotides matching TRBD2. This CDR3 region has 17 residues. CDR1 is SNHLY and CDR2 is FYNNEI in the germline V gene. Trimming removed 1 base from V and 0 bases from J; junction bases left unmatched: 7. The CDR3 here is CASSEGPSGEFSYEQYF. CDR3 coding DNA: TGTGCCAGCAGTGAAGGGCCTAGCGGGGAATTCTCCTACGAGCAGTACTTC.

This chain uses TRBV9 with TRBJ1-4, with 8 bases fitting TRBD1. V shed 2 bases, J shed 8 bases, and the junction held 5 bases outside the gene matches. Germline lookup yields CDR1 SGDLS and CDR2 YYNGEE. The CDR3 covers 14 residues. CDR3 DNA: TGTGCCAGCAGCGTCCAGGGGGCAGGGGAAAAACTGTTTTTT. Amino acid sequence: CASSVQGAGEKLFF.

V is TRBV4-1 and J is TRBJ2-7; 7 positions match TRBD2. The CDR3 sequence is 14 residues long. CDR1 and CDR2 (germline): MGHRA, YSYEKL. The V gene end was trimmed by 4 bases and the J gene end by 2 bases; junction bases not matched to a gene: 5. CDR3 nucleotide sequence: TGCGCCAGCAGCCTCCTTGCGGGGGCCTACGAGCAGTACTTC. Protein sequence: CASSLLAGAYEQYF.

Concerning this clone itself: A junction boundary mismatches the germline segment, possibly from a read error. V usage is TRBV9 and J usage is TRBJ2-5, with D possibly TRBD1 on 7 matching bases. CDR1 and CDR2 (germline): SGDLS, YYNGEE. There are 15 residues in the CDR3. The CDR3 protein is CASSGGGGLRETPYF. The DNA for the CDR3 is TGTGCCAGCAGCGGCGGAGGGGGCTTGCGAGAGACCCCGTACTTC.

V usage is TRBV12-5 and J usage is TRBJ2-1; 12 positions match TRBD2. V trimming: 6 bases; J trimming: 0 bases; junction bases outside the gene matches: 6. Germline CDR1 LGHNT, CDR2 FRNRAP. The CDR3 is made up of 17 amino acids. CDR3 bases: TGTGCTAGTGGACGTACTAGCGGGGGGAGCTCCTACAATGAGCAGTTCTTC. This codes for CASGRTSGGSSYNEQFF.

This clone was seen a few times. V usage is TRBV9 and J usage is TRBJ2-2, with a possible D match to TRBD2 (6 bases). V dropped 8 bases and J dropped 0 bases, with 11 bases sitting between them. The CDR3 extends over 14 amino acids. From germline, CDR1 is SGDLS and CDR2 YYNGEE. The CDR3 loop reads CASGGTTNTGELFF. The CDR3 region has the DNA TGTGCCAGTGGGGGGACGACGAACACCGGGGAGCTGTTTTTT.

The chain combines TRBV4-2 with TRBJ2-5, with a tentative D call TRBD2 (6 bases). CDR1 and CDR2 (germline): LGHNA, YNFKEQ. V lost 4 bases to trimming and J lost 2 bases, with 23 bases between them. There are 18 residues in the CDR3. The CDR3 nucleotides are TGTGCCAGCAGCCTCCTCGGAACCGGCGGGGTCTTTCAAGAGACCCAGTACTTC. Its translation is CASSLLGTGGVFQETQYF.

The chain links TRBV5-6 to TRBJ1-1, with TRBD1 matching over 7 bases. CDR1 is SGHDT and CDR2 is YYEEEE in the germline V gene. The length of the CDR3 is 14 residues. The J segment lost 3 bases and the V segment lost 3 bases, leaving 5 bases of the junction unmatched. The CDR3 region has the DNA TGTGCCAGCAGCTCATACAGGGGTGACACTGAAGCTTTCTTT. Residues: CASSSYRGDTEAFF.

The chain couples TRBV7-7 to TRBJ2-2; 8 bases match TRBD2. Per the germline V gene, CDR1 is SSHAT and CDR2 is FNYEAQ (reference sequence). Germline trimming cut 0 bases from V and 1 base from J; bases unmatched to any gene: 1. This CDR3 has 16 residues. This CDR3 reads CASSLASGGNTGELFF. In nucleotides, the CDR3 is TGTGCCAGCAGCTTAGCGAGCGGGGGGAACACCGGGGAGCTGTTTTTT.

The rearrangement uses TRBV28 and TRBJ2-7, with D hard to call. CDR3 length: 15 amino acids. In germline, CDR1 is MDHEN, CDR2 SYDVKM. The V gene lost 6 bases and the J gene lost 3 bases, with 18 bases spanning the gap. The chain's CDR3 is CASSSPPQAGYEQYF. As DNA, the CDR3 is TGTGCCAGCAGCTCCCCTCCCCAGGCAGGCTACGAGCAGTACTTC. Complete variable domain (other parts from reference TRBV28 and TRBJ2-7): DVKVTQSSRYLVKRTGEKVFLECVQDMDHENMFWYRQDPGLGLRLIYFSYDVKMKEKGDIPEGYSVSREKKERFSLILESASTNQTSMYLCASSSPPQAGYEQYFGPGTRLTVT.

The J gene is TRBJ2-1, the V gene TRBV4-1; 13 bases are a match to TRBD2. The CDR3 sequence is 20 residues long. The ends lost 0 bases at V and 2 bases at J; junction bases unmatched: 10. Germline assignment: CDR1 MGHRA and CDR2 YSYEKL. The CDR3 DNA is TGCGCCAGCAGCCAAGATTGGACTAGCGGGGGTCATTACCCCTACAATGAGCAGTTCTTC. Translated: CASSQDWTSGGHYPYNEQFF.

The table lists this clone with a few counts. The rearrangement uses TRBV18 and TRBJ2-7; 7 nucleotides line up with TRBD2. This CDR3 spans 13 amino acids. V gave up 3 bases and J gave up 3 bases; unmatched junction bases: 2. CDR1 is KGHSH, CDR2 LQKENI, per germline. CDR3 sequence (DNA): TGTGCCAGCTCACCCGGGACTAACTACGAGCAGTACTTC. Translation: CASSPGTNYEQYF.

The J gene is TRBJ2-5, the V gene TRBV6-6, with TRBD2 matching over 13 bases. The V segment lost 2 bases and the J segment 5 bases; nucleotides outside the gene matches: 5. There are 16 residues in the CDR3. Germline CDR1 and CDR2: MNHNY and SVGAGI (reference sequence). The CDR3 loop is CASSYPTSGRAETQYF. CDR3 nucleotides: TGTGCCAGCAGTTACCCCACTAGCGGGAGGGCGGAGACCCAGTACTTC.

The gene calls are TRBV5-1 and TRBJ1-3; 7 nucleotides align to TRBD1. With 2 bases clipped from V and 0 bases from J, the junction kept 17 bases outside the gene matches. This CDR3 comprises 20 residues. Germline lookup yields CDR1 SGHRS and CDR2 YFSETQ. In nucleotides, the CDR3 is TGCGCCAGCAGCTTACGGTCGACAGGGACAACTCTAAGCTCTGGAAACACCATATATTTT. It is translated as CASSLRSTGTTLSSGNTIYF. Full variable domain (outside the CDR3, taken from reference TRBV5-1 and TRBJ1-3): KAGVTQTPRYLIKTRGQQVTLSCSPISGHRSVSWYQQTPGQGLQFLFEYFSETQRNKGNFPGRFSGRQFSNSRSEMNVSTLELGDSALYLCASSLRSTGTTLSSGNTIYFGEGSWLTVV.

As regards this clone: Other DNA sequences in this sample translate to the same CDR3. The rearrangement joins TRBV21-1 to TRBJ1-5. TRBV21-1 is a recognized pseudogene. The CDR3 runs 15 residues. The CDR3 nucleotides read TGTGCCAGTAGCGCCCGGGGGGGGGCGGTTCAGCCCCAGCATTTT. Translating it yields CASSARGGAVQPQHF.